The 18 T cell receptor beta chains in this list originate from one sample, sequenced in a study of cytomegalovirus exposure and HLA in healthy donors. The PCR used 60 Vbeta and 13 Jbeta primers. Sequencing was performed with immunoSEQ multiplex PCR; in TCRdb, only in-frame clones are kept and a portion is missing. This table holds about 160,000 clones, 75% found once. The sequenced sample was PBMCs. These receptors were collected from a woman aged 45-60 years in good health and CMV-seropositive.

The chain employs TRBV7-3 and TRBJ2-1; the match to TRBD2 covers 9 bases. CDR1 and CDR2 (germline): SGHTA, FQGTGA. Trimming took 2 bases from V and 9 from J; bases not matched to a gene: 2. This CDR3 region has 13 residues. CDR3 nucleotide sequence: TGTGCCAGCAGCTTAGGGACTAGCAGTGAGCAGTTCTTC. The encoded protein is CASSLGTSSEQFF.

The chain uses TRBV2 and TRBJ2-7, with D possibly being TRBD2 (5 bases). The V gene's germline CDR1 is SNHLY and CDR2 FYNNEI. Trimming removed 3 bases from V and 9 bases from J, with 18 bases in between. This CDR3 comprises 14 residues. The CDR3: CASSDTSGLRGQYF. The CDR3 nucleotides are TGTGCCAGCAGTGATACCTCGGGCTTACGGGGGCAGTACTTC.

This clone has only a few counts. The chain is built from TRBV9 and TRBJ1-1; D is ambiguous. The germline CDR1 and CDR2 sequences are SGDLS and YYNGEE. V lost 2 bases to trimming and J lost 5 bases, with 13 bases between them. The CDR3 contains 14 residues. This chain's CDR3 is CASSVEWEVTEAFF. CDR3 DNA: TGTGCCAGCAGCGTCGAGTGGGAGGTGACTGAAGCTTTCTTT.

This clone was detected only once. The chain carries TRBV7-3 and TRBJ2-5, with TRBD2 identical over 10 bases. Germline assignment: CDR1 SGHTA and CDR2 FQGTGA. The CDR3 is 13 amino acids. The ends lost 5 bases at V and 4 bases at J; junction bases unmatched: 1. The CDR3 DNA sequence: TGTGCCAGCAGCCCTAGCGGGGGAGAGACCCAGTACTTC. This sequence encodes CASSPSGGETQYF.

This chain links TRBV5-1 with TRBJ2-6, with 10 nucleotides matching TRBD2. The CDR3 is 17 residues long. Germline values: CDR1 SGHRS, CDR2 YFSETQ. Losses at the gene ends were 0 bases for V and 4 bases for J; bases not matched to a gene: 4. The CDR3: CASSLEGLALGANVLTF. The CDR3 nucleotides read TGCGCCAGCAGCTTGGAGGGACTAGCGCTCGGGGCCAACGTCCTGACTTTC.

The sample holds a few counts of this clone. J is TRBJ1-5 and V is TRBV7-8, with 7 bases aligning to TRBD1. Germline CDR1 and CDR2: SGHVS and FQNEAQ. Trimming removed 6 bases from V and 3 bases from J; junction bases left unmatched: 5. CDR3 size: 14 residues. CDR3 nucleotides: TGTGCCAGCAGTTGGGACAGCGTCAATCAGCCCCAGCATTTT. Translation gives CASSWDSVNQPQHF. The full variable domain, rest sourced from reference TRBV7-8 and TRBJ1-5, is GAGVSQSPRYKVAKRGQDVALRCDPISGHVSLFWYQQALGQGPEFLTYFQNEAQLDKSGLPSDRFFAERPEGSVSTLKIQRTQQEDSAVYLCASSWDSVNQPQHFGDGTRLSIL.

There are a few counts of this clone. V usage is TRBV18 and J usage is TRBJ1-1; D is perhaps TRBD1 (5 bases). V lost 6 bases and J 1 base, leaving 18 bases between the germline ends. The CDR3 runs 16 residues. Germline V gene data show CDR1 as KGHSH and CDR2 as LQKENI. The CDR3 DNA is TGTGCCAGCTCCCAGTTTATTGGGGCCCAGAACACTGAAGCTTTCTTT. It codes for CASSQFIGAQNTEAFF.

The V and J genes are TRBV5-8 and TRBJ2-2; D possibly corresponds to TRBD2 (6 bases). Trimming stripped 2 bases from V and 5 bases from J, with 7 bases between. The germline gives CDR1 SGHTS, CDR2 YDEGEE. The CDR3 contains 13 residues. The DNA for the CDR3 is TGTGCCAGCAGCTTCGGGGGTACCGGGGAGCTGTTTTTT. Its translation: CASSFGGTGELFF.

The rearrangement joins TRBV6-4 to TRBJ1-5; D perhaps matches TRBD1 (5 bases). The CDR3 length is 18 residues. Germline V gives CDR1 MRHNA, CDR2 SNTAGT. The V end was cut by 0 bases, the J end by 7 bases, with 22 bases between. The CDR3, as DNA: TGTGCCAGCAGTGACTCTTGGGCAGGGCATAGGTCCCGGCAGCCCCAGCATTTT. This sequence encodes CASSDSWAGHRSRQPQHF.

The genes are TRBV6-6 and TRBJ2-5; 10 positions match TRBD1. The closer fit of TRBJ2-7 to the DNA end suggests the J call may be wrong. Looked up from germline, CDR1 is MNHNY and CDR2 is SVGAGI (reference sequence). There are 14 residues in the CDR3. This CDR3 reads CASSLGTGVCEQYF. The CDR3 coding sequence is TGTGCCAGCAGTCTCGGGACAGGGGTGTGCGAGCAGTACTTC.

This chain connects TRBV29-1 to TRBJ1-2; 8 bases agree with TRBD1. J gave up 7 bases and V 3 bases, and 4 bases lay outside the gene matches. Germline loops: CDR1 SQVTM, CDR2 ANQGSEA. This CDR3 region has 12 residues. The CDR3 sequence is CSVDRGQGGYTF. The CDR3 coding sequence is TGCAGCGTTGACAGGGGGCAGGGTGGCTACACCTTC.

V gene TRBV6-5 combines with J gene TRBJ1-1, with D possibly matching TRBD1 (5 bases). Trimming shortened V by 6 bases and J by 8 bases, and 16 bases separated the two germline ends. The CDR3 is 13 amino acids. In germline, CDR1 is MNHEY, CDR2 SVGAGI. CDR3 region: CASSFTGDSEAFF. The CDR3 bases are TGTGCCAGCAGCTTCACGGGGGATTCCGAAGCTTTCTTT.

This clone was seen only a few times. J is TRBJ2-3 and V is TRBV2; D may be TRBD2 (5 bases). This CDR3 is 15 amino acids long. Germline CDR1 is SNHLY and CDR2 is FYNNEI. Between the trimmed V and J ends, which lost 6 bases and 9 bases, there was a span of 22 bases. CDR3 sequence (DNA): TGTGCCAGCAGACTCTCCTCCCGGGATTTAGGCACGCAGTATTTT. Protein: CASRLSSRDLGTQYF. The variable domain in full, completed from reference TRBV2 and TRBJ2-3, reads EPEVTQTPSHQVTQMGQEVILRCVPISNHLYFYWYRQILGQKVEFLVSFYNNEISEKSEIFDDQFSVERPDGSNFTLKIRSTKLEDSAMYFCASRLSSRDLGTQYFGPGTRLTVL.

The CDR3 sequence is CASSQADREGAEAFF. CDR3 DNA sequence: TGCGCCAGCAGCCAGGCGGACAGGGAAGGCGCTGAAGCTTTCTTT. The rearrangement links TRBV4-1 to TRBJ1-1, with 8 bases fitting TRBD1. This CDR3 has 15 residues. Unmatched junction bases numbered 9, after V lost 3 bases and J lost 6 bases. The germline gives CDR1 MGHRA, CDR2 YSYEKL.

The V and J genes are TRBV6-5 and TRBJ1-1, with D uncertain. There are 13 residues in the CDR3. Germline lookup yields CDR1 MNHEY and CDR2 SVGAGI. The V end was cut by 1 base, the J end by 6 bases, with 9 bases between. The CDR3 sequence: CASSYFRGAEAFF. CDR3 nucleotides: TGTGCCAGCAGTTACTTCAGAGGCGCTGAAGCTTTCTTT.

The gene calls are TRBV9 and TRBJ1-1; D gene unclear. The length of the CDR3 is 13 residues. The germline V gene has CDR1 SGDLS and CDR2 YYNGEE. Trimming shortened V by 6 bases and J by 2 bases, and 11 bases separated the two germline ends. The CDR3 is CASNYLVNTEAFF. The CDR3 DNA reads TGTGCCAGCAATTATTTAGTCAACACTGAAGCTTTCTTT.

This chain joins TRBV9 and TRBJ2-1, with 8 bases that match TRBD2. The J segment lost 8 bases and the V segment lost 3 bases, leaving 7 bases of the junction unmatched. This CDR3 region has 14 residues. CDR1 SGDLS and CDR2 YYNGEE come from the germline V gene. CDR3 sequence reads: CASSGSGGPDEQFF. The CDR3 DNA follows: TGTGCCAGCAGCGGGTCGGGGGGGCCCGATGAGCAGTTCTTC.

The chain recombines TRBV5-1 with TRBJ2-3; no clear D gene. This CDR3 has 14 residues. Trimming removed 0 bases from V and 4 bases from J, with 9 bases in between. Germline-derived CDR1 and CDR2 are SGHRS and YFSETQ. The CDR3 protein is CASSLVSGADTQYF. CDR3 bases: TGCGCCAGCAGCTTGGTATCAGGCGCAGATACGCAGTATTTT.